These 3 T cell receptor beta chains were all obtained from the same sample, sequenced in a study of a mutant IDH1 vaccine in newly diagnosed glioma. What these receptors recognize is not known. Using immunoSEQ multiplex PCR, the repertoire was profiled, and TCRdb retains in-frame clones only, with some absent. The sample gives about 54,000 clones, approximately 80% of which show up once; under 5% is in the top ten. Documented time point: week 35, safety follow-up. Vaccine doses each comprised 300 ug of mutant IDH1 20-mer peptide, with topical imiquimod. Specimen: PBMCs, collected from a glioma patient whose treatment included an IDH1 peptide vaccine. The receptors derive from a woman aged 18-35 years with glioma.

J is TRBJ2-3 and V is TRBV6-4; TRBD2 aligns across 8 bases. Germline CDR1 and CDR2: MRHNA and SNTAGT. V shed 0 bases, J shed 4 bases, and the junction held 9 bases outside the gene matches. This CDR3 has 17 residues. In DNA, the CDR3 is TGTGCCAGCAGTGACTCTGAAAGCGGGGGAGGGGCAGATACGCAGTATTTT. Protein sequence: CASSDSESGGGADTQYF.

The genes are TRBV6-1 and TRBJ1-5; the match to TRBD1 covers 8 bases. This CDR3 region has 13 residues. Germline V gene sequence: CDR1 MNHNS, CDR2 SASEGT. The trim removed 6 bases at V and 4 bases at J, leaving 2 bases unmatched. The CDR3 nucleotides are TGTGCCAGCAGAAGACAGGGGAATCAGCCCCAGCATTTT. This encodes CASRRQGNQPQHF.

This clone was counted a single time. This chain joins TRBV7-9 and TRBJ1-5; D unresolved. Trimming took off 2 bases at V and 4 bases at J, with 6 bases between the two ends. In germline, CDR1 is SEHNR, CDR2 FQNEAQ (reference sequence). The length of the CDR3 is 13 residues. The CDR3 coding sequence is TGTGCCAGCAGCTTAAGTGAAAATCAGCCCCAGCATTTT. Protein product: CASSLSENQPQHF.